The 29 T cell receptor beta chains below all came from one sample that was sequenced in a study of blood T cell repertoires in COVID-19. The protocol was immunoSEQ multiplex PCR, while the TCRdb copy is restricted to in-frame clones and leaves out a portion. This sample has approximately 97,000 clones; around 90% occur once, and the top ten carry more than 4.5%. The specimen was peripheral blood. These receptors all stem from a woman between 45 and 60 years old with COVID-19, enrolled during active disease.

The J gene is TRBJ1-6, the V gene TRBV2, with 8 bases aligning to TRBD1. J gave up 5 bases and V 3 bases, and 0 bases lay outside the gene matches. Per the germline V gene, CDR1 is SNHLY and CDR2 is FYNNEI. The length of the CDR3 is 14 residues. The CDR3 is CASSEGQDNSPLHF. CDR3 nucleotides: TGTGCCAGCAGTGAGGGACAGGATAATTCACCCCTCCACTTT.

This clone was recorded a few times. The chain couples TRBV28 to TRBJ1-1, with a weak D call TRBD1 (5 bases). V dropped 0 bases and J dropped 2 bases, with 7 bases sitting between them. The CDR3 has 14 residues. Germline CDR1 MDHEN, CDR2 SYDVKM. CDR3 DNA: TGTGCCAGCAGTTTATGGGGGCCAAACACTGAAGCTTTCTTT. This encodes CASSLWGPNTEAFF.

This clone was seen a single time. An end of the junction does not agree with germline; a read error may underlie this. The rearrangement joins TRBV7-7 to TRBJ2-5, with 8 positions matching TRBD2. The CDR3 spans 15 residues. The germline gives CDR1 SSHAT, CDR2 FNYEAQ (reference sequence). CDR3 residues: CASSHSGSGAETQYF. The CDR3, as DNA: TGTGCTAGCAGCCACAGCGGTAGCGGGGCGGAGACCCAGTACTTC.

V is TRBV6-5 and J is TRBJ2-6; TRBD1 matches at 8 bases. Per the germline V gene, CDR1 is MNHEY and CDR2 is SVGAGI. J was trimmed by 0 bases and V by 7 bases; bases with no gene match: 2. This CDR3 comprises 15 residues. CDR3 bases: TGTGCCAGCATGGGGACAGGCTCTGGGGCCAACGTCCTGACTTTC. Its translation: CASMGTGSGANVLTF.

This clone was recorded once. This chain joins TRBV6-1 and TRBJ1-4, with 7 bases matching TRBD1. V shed 1 base, J shed 6 bases, and the junction held 5 bases outside the gene matches. The CDR3 spans 15 residues. Germline assignment: CDR1 MNHNS and CDR2 SASEGT. The CDR3 is CASSEVWQGDEKLFF. CDR3 DNA sequence: TGTGCCAGCAGTGAAGTCTGGCAGGGGGATGAAAAACTGTTTTTT.

The chain combines TRBV3-1 (or the pseudogene TRBV3-2) with TRBJ2-1; TRBD2 agrees at 13 bases. This CDR3 has 16 amino acids. Germline V gene sequence: CDR1 LGHDT, CDR2 YNNKEL (reference sequence). The ends lost 4 bases at V and 2 bases at J; junction bases unmatched: 2. CDR3 residues: CASSPGTSGAYNEQFF. CDR3 DNA: TGTGCCAGCAGCCCCGGGACTAGCGGGGCCTACAATGAGCAGTTCTTC.

The V and J genes are TRBV7-9 and TRBJ1-2, with unresolved D. V was shortened by 4 bases and J by 0 bases, with 6 bases between the two germline ends. The CDR3 consists of 13 residues. Germline loops: CDR1 SEHNR, CDR2 FQNEAQ (reference sequence). Here the CDR3 reads CASSSRANYGYTF. The CDR3 DNA reads as TGTGCCAGCAGCTCAAGAGCTAACTATGGCTACACCTTC.

The rearrangement joins TRBV7-7 to TRBJ2-5, with TRBD1 matching over 9 bases. The CDR3 is 15 residues long. The V and J ends lost 5 bases and 0 bases, in that order; junction bases with no gene match: 4. The V gene's germline CDR1 is SSHAT and CDR2 FNYEAQ (reference sequence). In nucleotides, the CDR3 is TGTGCCAGCAGCACCGGGACAGGGTACCAAGAGACCCAGTACTTC. Translation: CASSTGTGYQETQYF.

The chain combines TRBV19 with TRBJ2-7; D possibly corresponds to TRBD1 (6 bases). This CDR3 contains 13 residues. Germline values: CDR1 LNHDA, CDR2 SQIVND (reference sequence). Trimming pared 6 bases from V and 2 bases from J, leaving 11 bases between. The CDR3 nucleotides read TGTGCCAGTAGGTCCGGGACAACCTACGAGCAGTACTTC. This gives the protein CASRSGTTYEQYF.

CDR3 coding DNA: TGTGCCAGCAGTAGCCTGGGGCAGCTTAACTATGGCTACACCTTC. This translates into CASSSLGQLNYGYTF. This sequence joins TRBV6-2 or TRBV6-3 and TRBJ1-2; tentatively, D is TRBD1 (5 bases). There are 15 residues in the CDR3. The V gene's germline CDR1 is MNHEY and CDR2 SVGEGT. V lost 5 bases, J lost 1 base, and 14 bases lay in between.

This clone was seen more than once but under ten times. This chain's CDR3 is CASARGGTTGADTQYF. The CDR3 region has the DNA TGTGCCAGCGCCCGAGGGGGGACTACAGGAGCAGATACGCAGTATTTT. This chain links TRBV21-1 with TRBJ2-3; TRBD2 is taken as the D call from the table, unchecked against the DNA. TRBV21-1 is an annotated pseudogene. The CDR3 runs 16 residues.

The V gene is TRBV4-3, the J gene TRBJ2-7; 8 bases map to TRBD1. V was pared by 4 bases and J by 6 bases, with 11 bases of the junction left unmatched. Per germline, CDR1 LGHNA and CDR2 YSLEER. This CDR3 is 15 amino acids long. CDR3 sequence reads: CASSRGLTGAAEQYF. CDR3 DNA: TGCGCCAGCAGCCGTGGCTTGACAGGGGCAGCCGAGCAGTACTTC.

A single count supports this clone. The chain links TRBV6-6 to TRBJ2-2; 14 nucleotides line up with TRBD2. This CDR3 contains 17 residues. The germline gives CDR1 MNHNY, CDR2 SVGAGI (reference sequence). V shed 5 bases and J 4 bases; nucleotides not matched to a gene: 6. The CDR3: CASSRGLAGVLTGELFF. The CDR3 DNA reads TGTGCCAGCAGTCGGGGACTAGCGGGGGTCCTCACCGGGGAGCTGTTTTTT.

The chain is built from TRBV20-1 and TRBJ2-1; 7 bases fit TRBD1. The CDR3 runs to 11 residues. Losses at the gene ends were 6 bases for V and 10 bases for J; bases not matched to a gene: 6. Germline CDR1 reads DFQATT; CDR2 reads SNEGSKA (reference sequence). CDR3 sequence (DNA): TGCAGTGCACCTCAGGGGGACGAGCAGTTCTTC. Amino acids: CSAPQGDEQFF.

The gene calls are TRBV3-1 (or the pseudogene TRBV3-2) and TRBJ1-1; 11 bases match TRBD1. The CDR3 contains 15 residues. J lost 0 bases, V lost 5 bases, and 2 bases had no gene match. Germline lookup yields CDR1 LGHDT and CDR2 YNNKEL (reference sequence). CDR3 bases: TGTGCCAGCAGCGGACAGGGGGCCTTGAACACTGAAGCTTTCTTT. Its translation: CASSGQGALNTEAFF.

The DNA of the CDR3 is TGTGCCAGCAGTTACGTCGGGGGATCCTATAATTCACCCCTCCACTTT. Protein: CASSYVGGSYNSPLHF. The V and J genes are TRBV6-5 and TRBJ1-6; perhaps TRBD1 as D (5 bases). V lost 2 bases and J lost 1, with 9 bases in between. CDR3 length: 16 amino acids. CDR1 MNHEY and CDR2 SVGAGI come from the germline V gene.

This clone was observed a few times. V gene TRBV21-1 combines with J gene TRBJ1-5; the DNA was not used to check the table's D call, TRBD1. TRBV21-1 is a listed pseudogene. This CDR3 has 17 amino acids. CDR3 in amino acids: CASSKVQPRTGNQPQHF. The CDR3 DNA is TGTGCCAGCAGCAAAGTTCAACCAAGGACAGGGAATCAGCCCCAGCATTTT.

This rearrangement joins TRBV5-1 to TRBJ1-1, with TRBD1 matching 10 bases. This CDR3 is 16 amino acids long. The germline gives CDR1 SGHRS, CDR2 YFSETQ. The J segment lost 3 bases and the V segment lost 4 bases, leaving 9 bases of the junction unmatched. CDR3 sequence reads: CASSLTGGEWDTEAFF. CDR3 nucleotides: TGCGCCAGCAGCCTGACAGGGGGCGAATGGGACACTGAAGCTTTCTTT. The full variable domain, in which reference TRBV5-1 and TRBJ1-1 provide the parts outside the CDR3, is KAGVTQTPRYLIKTRGQQVTLSCSPISGHRSVSWYQQTPGQGLQFLFEYFSETQRNKGNFPGRFSGRQFSNSRSEMNVSTLELGDSALYLCASSLTGGEWDTEAFFGQGTRLTVV.

V and J are TRBV6-4 and TRBJ2-3, with a possible D match to TRBD2 (5 bases). V lost 6 bases, J lost 4 bases, and 17 bases lay in between. The germline V gene encodes CDR1 MRHNA and CDR2 SNTAGT. CDR3 size: 15 residues. In DNA, the CDR3 is TGTGCCAGCAGCCCCGCGCAGGCCGGGGCAGATACGCAGTATTTT. It translates to CASSPAQAGADTQYF.

In this sample, this clone turned up a few times. V usage is TRBV2 and J usage is TRBJ1-1; no reliable D call. The CDR3 extends over 13 amino acids. Germline V gene lookup returns CDR1 SNHLY and CDR2 FYNNEI. Trimming pared 4 bases from V and 1 base from J, leaving 7 bases between. The CDR3 DNA reads TGTGCCAGCAGTGTAAGGAGGAACACTGAAGCTTTCTTT. As protein: CASSVRRNTEAFF.

The V and J genes are TRBV11-2 and TRBJ1-3; D ambiguous. The CDR3 spans 15 residues. Germline values: CDR1 SGHAT, CDR2 FQNNGV. Trimming took 4 bases from V and 0 from J, leaving 10 bases between them. The CDR3 nucleotides read TGTGCCAGCAGCTCCTCACCTAACTCTGGAAACACCATATATTTT. Translation gives CASSSSPNSGNTIYF.

The chain uses TRBV2 and TRBJ1-5; no definite D call. This CDR3 has 14 amino acids. CDR1 and CDR2 from the germline V gene are SNHLY and FYNNEI. Trimming cost V 4 bases and J 0 bases, with 7 bases left between them. The CDR3 loop reads CASSGHLSNQPQHF. The DNA for the CDR3 is TGTGCCAGCAGTGGACACCTTAGCAATCAGCCCCAGCATTTT.

V is TRBV12-3 or TRBV12-4 and J is TRBJ1-6, with D possibly being TRBD1 (6 bases). Trimming took off 7 bases at V and 4 bases at J, with 8 bases between the two ends. The CDR3 is 13 amino acids. Here the CDR3 reads CASKQGYNSPLHF. The CDR3 DNA reads as TGTGCCAGCAAACAGGGTTATAATTCACCCCTCCACTTT.

The V gene is TRBV2, the J gene TRBJ2-7, with 8 bases matching TRBD1. The trim removed 4 bases at V and 4 bases at J, leaving 9 bases unmatched. The CDR3 loop spans 15 amino acids. Per germline, CDR1 SNHLY and CDR2 FYNNEI. The CDR3 region has the DNA TGTGCCAGCAGTGGCGATACAGGGGGAAAATACGAGCAGTACTTC. Encoded protein: CASSGDTGGKYEQYF. Looking up the rest from reference TRBV2 and TRBJ2-7 gives the full variable domain: EPEVTQTPSHQVTQMGQEVILRCVPISNHLYFYWYRQILGQKVEFLVSFYNNEISEKSEIFDDQFSVERPDGSNFTLKIRSTKLEDSAMYFCASSGDTGGKYEQYFGPGTRLTVT.

J is TRBJ1-4 and V is TRBV7-2; 7 bases are shared with TRBD1. Trimming removed 5 bases from V and 5 bases from J; junction bases left unmatched: 8. Germline CDR1 reads SGHTA; CDR2 reads FQGNSA. The CDR3 is 15 amino acids. DNA for the CDR3: TGTGCCAGCAGCCTCTTTCGGGACAGCAATGAAAAACTGTTTTTT. This sequence encodes CASSLFRDSNEKLFF.

The gene calls are TRBV7-9 and TRBJ1-1; tentatively, D is TRBD1 (5 bases). Germline loops: CDR1 SEHNR, CDR2 FQNEAQ (reference sequence). The CDR3 contains 16 residues. Trimming took 3 bases from V and 1 from J, leaving 15 bases between them. The CDR3 DNA reads as TGTGCCAGCAGCTTCGCTGCCCTTACAGGGAACACTGAAGCTTTCTTT. It translates to CASSFAALTGNTEAFF.

V gene TRBV30 combines with J gene TRBJ1-4; D gene ambiguous. The CDR3 spans 14 residues. The germline V and J ends were trimmed by 6 bases and 5 bases, with 16 bases remaining between them. Per germline, CDR1 GTSNPN and CDR2 SVGIG (reference sequence). The DNA of the CDR3 is TGTGCCTGTTTACCGCTTGGGAGCAATGAAAAACTGTTTTTT. Protein: CACLPLGSNEKLFF.

This chain links TRBV21-1 with TRBJ1-5; the table assigns TRBD1, which was not confirmed against the DNA. TRBV21-1 is deemed a pseudogene. The CDR3 loop spans 18 amino acids. Written as DNA, the CDR3 is TGTGCCAGCAGCAAACGGAAAGGGGCACAGGGTTGCAATCAGCCCCAGCATTTT. Residues: CASSKRKGAQGCNQPQHF.

The gene calls are TRBV7-2 and TRBJ2-5; a possible D gene is TRBD1 (6 bases). Germline lookup yields CDR1 SGHTA and CDR2 FQGNSA. V lost 7 bases and J lost 7, with 16 bases in between. CDR3 length equals 13 residues. CDR3: CASTGEQGGTQYF. CDR3 coding DNA: TGTGCCAGCACTGGGGAGCAAGGGGGGACCCAGTACTTC.